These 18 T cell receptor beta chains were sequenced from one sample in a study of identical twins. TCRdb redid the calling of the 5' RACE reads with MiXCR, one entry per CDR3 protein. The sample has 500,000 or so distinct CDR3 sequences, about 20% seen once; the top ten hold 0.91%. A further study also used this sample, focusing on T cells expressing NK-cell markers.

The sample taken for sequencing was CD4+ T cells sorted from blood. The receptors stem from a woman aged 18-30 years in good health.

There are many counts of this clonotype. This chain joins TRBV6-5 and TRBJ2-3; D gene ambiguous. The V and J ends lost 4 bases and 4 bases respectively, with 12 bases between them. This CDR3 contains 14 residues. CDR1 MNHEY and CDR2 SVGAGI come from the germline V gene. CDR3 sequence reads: CASSSLATPDTQYF. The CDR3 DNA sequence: TGTGCCAGCAGTTCGCTCGCGACACCAGATACGCAGTATTTT.

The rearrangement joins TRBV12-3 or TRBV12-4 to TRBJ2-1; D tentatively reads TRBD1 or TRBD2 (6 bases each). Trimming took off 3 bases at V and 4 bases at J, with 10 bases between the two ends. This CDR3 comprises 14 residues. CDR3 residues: CASSFGGPYNEQFF. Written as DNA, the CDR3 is TGTGCCAGCAGTTTCGGGGGCCCATACAATGAGCAGTTCTTC.

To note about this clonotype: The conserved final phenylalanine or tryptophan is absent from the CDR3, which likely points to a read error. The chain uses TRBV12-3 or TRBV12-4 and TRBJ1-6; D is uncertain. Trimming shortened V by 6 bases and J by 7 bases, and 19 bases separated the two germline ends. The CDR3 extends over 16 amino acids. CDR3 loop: CASSPLRASRNSPLHV. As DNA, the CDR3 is TGTGCCAGCAGCCCATTAAGAGCCAGTCGAAATTCACCCCTCCACGTT.

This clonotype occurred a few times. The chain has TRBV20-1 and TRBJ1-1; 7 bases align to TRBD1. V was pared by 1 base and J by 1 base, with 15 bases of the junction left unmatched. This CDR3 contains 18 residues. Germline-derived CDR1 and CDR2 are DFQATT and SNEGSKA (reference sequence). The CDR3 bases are TGCAGTGCTAGAGGGAGAAGACAGGGAAGGGGGTGGAACACTGAAGCTTTCTTT. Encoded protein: CSARGRRQGRGWNTEAFF.

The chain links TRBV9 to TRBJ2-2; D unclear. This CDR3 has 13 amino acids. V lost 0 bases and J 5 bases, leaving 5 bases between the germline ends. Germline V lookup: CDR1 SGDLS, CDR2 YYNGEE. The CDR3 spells CASSVDGTGELFF. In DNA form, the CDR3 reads TGTGCCAGCAGCGTAGACGGGACCGGGGAGCTGTTTTTT.

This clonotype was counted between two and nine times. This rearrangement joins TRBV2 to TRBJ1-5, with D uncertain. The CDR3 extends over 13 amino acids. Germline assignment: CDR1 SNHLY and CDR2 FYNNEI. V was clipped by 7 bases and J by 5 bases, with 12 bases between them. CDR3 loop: CASTYYWDQPQHF. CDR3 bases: TGTGCCAGCACCTACTATTGGGATCAGCCCCAGCATTTT.

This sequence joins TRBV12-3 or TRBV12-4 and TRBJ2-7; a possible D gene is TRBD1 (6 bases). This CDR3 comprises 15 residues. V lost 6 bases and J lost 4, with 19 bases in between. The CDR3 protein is CASRPSGTISYEQYF. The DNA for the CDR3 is TGTGCCAGCAGGCCGTCCGGGACAATATCTTACGAGCAGTACTTC.

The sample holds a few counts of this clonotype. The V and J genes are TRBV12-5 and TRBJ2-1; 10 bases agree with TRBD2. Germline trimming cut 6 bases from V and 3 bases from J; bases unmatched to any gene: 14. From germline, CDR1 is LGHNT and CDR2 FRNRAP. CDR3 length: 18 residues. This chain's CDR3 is CASGQGLATELIYNEQFF. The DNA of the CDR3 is TGTGCTAGTGGCCAGGGACTAGCGACCGAACTCATCTACAATGAGCAGTTCTTC. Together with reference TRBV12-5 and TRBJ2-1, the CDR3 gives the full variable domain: DARVTQTPRHKVTEMGQEVTMRCQPILGHNTVFWYRQTMMQGLELLAYFRNRAPLDDSGMPKDRFSAEMPDATLATLKIQPSEPRDSAVYFCASGQGLATELIYNEQFFGPGTRLTVL.

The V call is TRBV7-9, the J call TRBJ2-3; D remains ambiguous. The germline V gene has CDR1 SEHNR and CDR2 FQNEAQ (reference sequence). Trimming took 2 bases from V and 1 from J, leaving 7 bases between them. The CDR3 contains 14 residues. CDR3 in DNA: TGTGCCAGCAGCTTATGGCAGCGCACAGATACGCAGTATTTT. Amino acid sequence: CASSLWQRTDTQYF.

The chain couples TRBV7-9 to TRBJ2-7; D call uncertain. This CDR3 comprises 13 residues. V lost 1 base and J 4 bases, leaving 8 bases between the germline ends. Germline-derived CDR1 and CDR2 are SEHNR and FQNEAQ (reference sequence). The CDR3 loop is CASSLDVRYEQYF. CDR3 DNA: TGTGCCAGCAGCTTAGACGTCAGATACGAGCAGTACTTC.

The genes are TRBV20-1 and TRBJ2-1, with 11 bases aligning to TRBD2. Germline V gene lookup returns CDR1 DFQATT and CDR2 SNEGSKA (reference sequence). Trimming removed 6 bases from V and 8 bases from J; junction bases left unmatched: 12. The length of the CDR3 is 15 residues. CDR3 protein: CSAPSRASGGHEQFF. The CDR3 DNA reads TGCAGTGCCCCGAGTCGGGCTAGCGGGGGGCATGAGCAGTTCTTC.

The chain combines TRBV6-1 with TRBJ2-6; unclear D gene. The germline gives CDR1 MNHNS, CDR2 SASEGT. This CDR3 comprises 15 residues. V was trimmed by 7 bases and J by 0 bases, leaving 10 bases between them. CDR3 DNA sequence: TGTGCCAGCATCTCACACCGCTCTGGGGCCAACGTCCTGACTTTC. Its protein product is CASISHRSGANVLTF.

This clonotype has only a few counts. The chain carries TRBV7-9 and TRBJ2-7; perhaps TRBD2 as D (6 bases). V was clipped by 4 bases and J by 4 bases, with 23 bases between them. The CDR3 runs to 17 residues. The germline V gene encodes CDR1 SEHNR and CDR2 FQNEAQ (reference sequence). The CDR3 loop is CASSSSSGDFGGYEQYF. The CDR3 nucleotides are TGTGCCAGCAGCTCGTCTTCTGGGGACTTCGGGGGTTACGAGCAGTACTTC.

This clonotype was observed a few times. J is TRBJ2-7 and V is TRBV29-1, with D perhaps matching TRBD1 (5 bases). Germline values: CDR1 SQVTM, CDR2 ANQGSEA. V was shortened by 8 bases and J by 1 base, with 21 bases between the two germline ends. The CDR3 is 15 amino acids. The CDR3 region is CSSRTATGPSYEQYF. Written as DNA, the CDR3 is TGCAGCTCCCGAACGGCAACAGGTCCTTCCTACGAGCAGTACTTC.

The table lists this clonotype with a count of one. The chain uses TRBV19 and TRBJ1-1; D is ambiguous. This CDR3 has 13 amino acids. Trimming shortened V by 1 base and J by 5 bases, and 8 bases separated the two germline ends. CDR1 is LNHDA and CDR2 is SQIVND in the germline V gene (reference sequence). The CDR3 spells CASSIASETEAFF. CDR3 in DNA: TGTGCCAGTAGTATAGCCTCAGAAACTGAAGCTTTCTTT.

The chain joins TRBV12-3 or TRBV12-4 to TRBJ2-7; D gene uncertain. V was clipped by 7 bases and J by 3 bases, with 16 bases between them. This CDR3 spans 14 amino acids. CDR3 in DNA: TGTGCCAGCAATAGCCCCCCCAGCGTCTACGAGCAGTACTTC. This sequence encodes CASNSPPSVYEQYF.

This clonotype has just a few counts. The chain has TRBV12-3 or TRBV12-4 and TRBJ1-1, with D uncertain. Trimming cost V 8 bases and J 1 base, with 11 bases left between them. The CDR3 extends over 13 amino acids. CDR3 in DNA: TGTGCCAGCGGACCAGGAAAGAACACTGAAGCTTTCTTT. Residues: CASGPGKNTEAFF.

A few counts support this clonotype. The CDR3 here is CASRFSGGNTGELFF. In nucleotides, the CDR3 is TGTGCCAGCAGATTCAGCGGGGGGAACACCGGGGAGCTGTTTTTT. The J gene is TRBJ2-2, the V gene TRBV7-8; TRBD2 aligns across 8 bases. Germline values: CDR1 SGHVS, CDR2 FQNEAQ. The length of the CDR3 is 15 residues. V shed 6 bases and J 1 base; nucleotides not matched to a gene: 4.